These T cell receptor beta chains were read from a single sample in a study of a mutant IDH1 vaccine in newly diagnosed glioma. The method was immunoSEQ multiplex PCR; TCRdb's version includes in-frame clones alone and lacks a portion of them. Of around 100,000 clones in the sample, 85% to 90% were seen once. No cognate antigen is known for these TCRs. The source was PBMCs, collected from a glioma patient whose treatment included an IDH1 peptide vaccine. All receptors come from a woman between 50 and 59 years old with glioma. Both conserved end residues are part of each CDR3. D genes are given only for firm matches. A row's size may be missing; if present it is once, few, many or a size class.

clone size: -; D gene: TRBD1; V gene: TRBV19; J gene: TRBJ1-1; CDR3 protein: CASSRQGASVTEAFF; CDR3 DNA: TGTGCCAGTAGTAGACAGGGGGCCAGCGTCACTGAAGCTTTCTTT
clone size: -; D gene: -; V gene: TRBV5-8; J gene: TRBJ1-1; CDR3 protein: CASSQYTEAFF; CDR3 DNA: TGTGCCAGCAGCCAGTACACTGAAGCTTTCTTT
clone size: once; D gene: -; V gene: TRBV19; J gene: TRBJ2-5; CDR3 protein: CASRRGSGTQYF; CDR3 DNA: TGTGCCAGTCGCCGGGGTTCCGGGACCCAGTACTTC
clone size: -; D gene: TRBD1; V gene: TRBV5-4; J gene: TRBJ2-7; CDR3 protein: CASSSRDRAYEQYF; CDR3 DNA: TGTGCCAGCAGCTCCCGGGACAGAGCCTACGAGCAGTACTTC
clone size: -; D gene: -; V gene: TRBV21-1; J gene: TRBJ2-7; CDR3 protein: CASSKAPDRAPYEQYF; CDR3 DNA: TGTGCCAGCAGCAAAGCGCCCGACAGGGCACCCTACGAGCAGTACTTC
clone size: -; D gene: TRBD1; V gene: TRBV7-9; J gene: TRBJ1-1; CDR3 protein: CASSRSDRVGTEAFF; CDR3 DNA: TGTGCCAGCAGCCGTTCGGACAGGGTGGGCACTGAAGCTTTCTTT
clone size: -; D gene: -; V gene: TRBV5-1; J gene: TRBJ2-2; CDR3 protein: CASSLGAANTGELFF; CDR3 DNA: TGCGCCAGCAGCTTGGGAGCGGCCAACACCGGGGAGCTGTTTTTT
clone size: -; D gene: TRBD1; V gene: TRBV6-5; J gene: TRBJ2-7; CDR3 protein: CASSPGTGRYEQYF; CDR3 DNA: TGTGCCAGCAGCCCCGGGACAGGGAGGTACGAGCAGTACTTC
clone size: -; D gene: -; V gene: TRBV11-2; J gene: TRBJ1-1; CDR3 protein: CASSSYRNTEAFF; CDR3 DNA: TGTGCCAGCAGCTCCTACAGGAACACTGAAGCTTTCTTT
clone size: once; D gene: TRBD2; V gene: TRBV27; J gene: TRBJ2-7; CDR3 protein: CASSSGEGIYEQYF; CDR3 DNA: TGTGCCAGCAGTTCCGGGGAGGGAATCTACGAGCAGTACTTC
clone size: -; D gene: TRBD2; V gene: TRBV6-1; J gene: TRBJ2-7; CDR3 protein: CASHLSGDSYEQYF; CDR3 DNA: TGTGCCAGCCACCTCAGCGGGGACTCCTACGAGCAGTACTTC
clone size: -; D gene: -; V gene: TRBV15; J gene: TRBJ2-4; CDR3 protein: CAISNLAEGKNIQYF; CDR3 DNA: TGTGCCATCTCCAACTTAGCGGAGGGGAAAAACATTCAGTACTTC
clone size: once; D gene: -; V gene: TRBV5-1; J gene: TRBJ1-3; CDR3 protein: CASSLAPQGTGNTIYF; CDR3 DNA: TGCGCCAGCAGCTTGGCCCCCCAGGGAACGGGAAACACCATATATTTT
clone size: -; D gene: -; V gene: TRBV19; J gene: TRBJ1-4; CDR3 protein: CASSNKATNEKLFF; CDR3 DNA: TGTGCCAGTAGTAACAAAGCAACTAATGAAAAACTGTTTTTT
clone size: -; D gene: TRBD2; V gene: TRBV6-1; J gene: TRBJ2-5; CDR3 protein: CASTFSGSGKTQYF; CDR3 DNA: TGTGCCAGCACCTTTAGCGGGAGCGGGAAGACCCAGTACTTC
clone size: -; D gene: -; V gene: TRBV10-2; J gene: TRBJ1-6; CDR3 protein: CASSEWGGSPLHF; CDR3 DNA: TGCGCCAGCAGTGAGTGGGGGGGTTCACCCCTCCACTTT
clone size: -; D gene: TRBD2; V gene: TRBV5-1; J gene: TRBJ2-7; CDR3 protein: CASSWALTSGSAMAYF; CDR3 DNA: TGCGCCAGCAGCTGGGCCCTGACTAGCGGGTCCGCGATGGCGTACTTC